This T cell receptor (beta chain) emerged from a study of circulating and synovial CD4+ cells in juvenile arthritis. The method was immunoSEQ multiplex PCR; TCRdb's version includes in-frame clones alone and lacks a portion of them. The sample has approximately 31,000 clones; roughly 96% are singletons. Broader study findings: These repertoires were less diverse than bulk blood CD4 repertoires.

A remark on this clone: Its specificity is not known.

Sequencing was carried out using CD4+ T cells from blood. This clonotype was obtained from a human donor with juvenile idiopathic arthritis.

The CDR3 loop is CAWSAAYNSPLHF. In DNA, the CDR3 is TGTGCCTGGAGTGCGGCCTATAATTCACCCCTCCACTTT. The chain is built from TRBV30 and TRBJ1-6; D is ambiguous. Germline CDR1 and CDR2: GTSNPN and SVGIG (reference sequence). The CDR3 loop spans 13 amino acids. Trimming removed 1 base at V and 2 bases at J, with 3 bases between.